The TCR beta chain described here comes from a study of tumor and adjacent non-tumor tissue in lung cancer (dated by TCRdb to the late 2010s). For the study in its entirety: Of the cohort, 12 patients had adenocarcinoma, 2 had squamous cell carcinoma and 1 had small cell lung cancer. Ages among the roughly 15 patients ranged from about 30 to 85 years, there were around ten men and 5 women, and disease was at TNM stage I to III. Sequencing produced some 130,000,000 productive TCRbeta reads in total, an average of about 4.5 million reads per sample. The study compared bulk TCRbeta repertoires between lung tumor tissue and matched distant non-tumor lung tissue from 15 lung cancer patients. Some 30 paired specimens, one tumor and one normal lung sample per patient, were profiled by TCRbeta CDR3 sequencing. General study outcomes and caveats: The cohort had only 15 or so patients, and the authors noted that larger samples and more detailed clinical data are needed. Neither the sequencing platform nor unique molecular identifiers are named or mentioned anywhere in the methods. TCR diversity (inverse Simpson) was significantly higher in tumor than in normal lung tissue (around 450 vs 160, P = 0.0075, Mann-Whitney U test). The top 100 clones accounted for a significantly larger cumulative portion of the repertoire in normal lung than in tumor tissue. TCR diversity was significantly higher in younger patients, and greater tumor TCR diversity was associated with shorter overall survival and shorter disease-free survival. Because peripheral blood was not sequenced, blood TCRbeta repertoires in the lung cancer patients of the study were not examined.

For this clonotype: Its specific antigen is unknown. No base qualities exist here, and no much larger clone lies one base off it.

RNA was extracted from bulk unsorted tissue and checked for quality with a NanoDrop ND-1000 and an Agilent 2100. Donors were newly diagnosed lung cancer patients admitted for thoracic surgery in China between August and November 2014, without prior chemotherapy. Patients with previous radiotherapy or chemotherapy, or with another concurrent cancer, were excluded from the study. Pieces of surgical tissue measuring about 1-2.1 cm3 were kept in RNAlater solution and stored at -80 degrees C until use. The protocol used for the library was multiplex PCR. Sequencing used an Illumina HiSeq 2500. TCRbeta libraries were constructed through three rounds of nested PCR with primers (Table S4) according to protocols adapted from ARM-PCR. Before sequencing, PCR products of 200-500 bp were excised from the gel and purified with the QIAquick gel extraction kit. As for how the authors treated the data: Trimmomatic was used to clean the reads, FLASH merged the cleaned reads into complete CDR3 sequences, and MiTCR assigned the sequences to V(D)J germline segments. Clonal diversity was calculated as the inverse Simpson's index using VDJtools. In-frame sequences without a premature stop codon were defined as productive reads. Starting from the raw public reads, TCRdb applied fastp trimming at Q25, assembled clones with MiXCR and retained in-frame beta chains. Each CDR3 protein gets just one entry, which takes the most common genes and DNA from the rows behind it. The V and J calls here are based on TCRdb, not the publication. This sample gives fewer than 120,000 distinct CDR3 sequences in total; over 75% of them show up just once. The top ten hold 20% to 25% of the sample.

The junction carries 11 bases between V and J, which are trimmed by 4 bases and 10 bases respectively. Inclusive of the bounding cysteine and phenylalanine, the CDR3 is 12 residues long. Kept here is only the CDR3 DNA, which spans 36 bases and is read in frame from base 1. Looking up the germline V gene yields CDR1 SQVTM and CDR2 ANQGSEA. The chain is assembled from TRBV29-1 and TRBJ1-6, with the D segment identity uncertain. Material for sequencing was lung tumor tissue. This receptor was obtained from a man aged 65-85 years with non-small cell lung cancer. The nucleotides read TGCAGCGTTGTGGGGAGACGGTCACCCCTCCACTTT. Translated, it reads CSVVGRRSPLHF.